This TCR beta chain was documented in a study of human T cells and chemical hapten exposure (dated by TCRdb to the early 2020s). At the level of the whole study: For sensitization, 2% DPC in acetone was applied to a roughly 2 cm by roughly 2 cm area of upper inner arm skin. Weekly therapeutic DPC doses were additionally applied to the scalp of patients throughout the roughly 24-week study period. Patch tests used Finn chambers with 0.01% DPC on the upper back, scored after 6 days by International Contact Dermatitis Research Group standards. Libraries were pooled for sequencing, and variation in per-sample TCR yields was attributed mainly to small differences in library volumes within the pool. Blood for TCR sequencing was provided by twenty-nine alopecia patients at one to four time points (pre-sensitization, 2, 6 and 24 weeks). Patient blood was sampled pre-sensitization (week 0) and at 2, 6 and about 24 weeks after DPC sensitization. The study tracked peripheral blood TCR repertoire changes in vivo during primary and secondary sensitization to the hapten diphenylcyclopropenone (DPC) in alopecia patients. The mostly female patient cohort included alopecia areata with under or over 50% scalp involvement, alopecia totalis and alopecia universalis.

Results the study describes overall, beyond this receptor: Expanded TCRs formed significantly more large CDR3 similarity clusters than pre-sensitization or healthy control sets, consistent with antigen-driven responses. Because all patients had alopecia, a presumed autoimmune disease, the immune response of the patients might differ from that of healthy individuals. DPC sensitization did not change how many TCRs were above 1 in 1000 frequency, and no evidence was found of alterations in global repertoire structure. A positive correlation was found between the number of PT1 expanded TCRs and patch test score, with significance reached at thresholds 8, 16 and 32 but not 4. Repeated subsampling changed both the strength of the expansion versus patch-test correlation and the threshold at which that correlation became significant.

Inclusive of the bounding cysteine and phenylalanine, the CDR3 is 13 residues long. The only DNA kept is the CDR3, 39 bases in frame from the first base. Via the germline V gene, CDR1 is SGHRS and CDR2 YFSETQ. V and J are truncated by 3 bases and 4 bases respectively, leaving an intervening sequence of 8 bases. Receptor libraries were prepared by RACE. The run used a NextSeq 500. Library preparation attached unique molecular identifiers to individual cDNA molecules for quantitative, reproducible TCR counting. Both TCR alpha and TCR beta chains were sequenced from each blood RNA sample. The study's own analysis went as follows. The median number of TCRs per sample was approximately 98,000, ranging from roughly 20,000 to 700,000. V, J and CDR3 annotation of the TCR reads was carried out using the Decombinator software suite. For the PS versus PT1 abundance plots, all samples were subsampled to the same number of TCRs (28,000). Expanded TCRs were defined as absent before sensitization and observed at least eight times at the 2-week time point. In TCRdb, the public reads were trimmed at Q25 with fastp and aligned with MiXCR, with productive beta chains retained. CDR3 protein sequences are deduplicated, and each keeps its most common genes and DNA. It is TCRdb's table, rather than the study itself, that gives the V and J calls and clone size. This sample is represented by approximately 77,000 distinct CDR3 sequences; about 15% of them were singletons. Of the sample, 4.6% falls within the top ten clones.

Points on this clonotype: The antigen this receptor binds is unknown. No clone much larger than this one lies a single base away; base qualities are absent.

The time point label here, explained by the study, means: pre-sensitization, week 0. The intended sense of this specimen's treatment or condition label: therapeutic diphenylcyclopropenone sensitization with weekly scalp DPC. At each patch-test visit, blood was drawn before the patch test was applied. To be eligible, patients had to be aged 18 to 70, diagnosed with alopecia and judged suitable for DPC therapy, while pregnant patients were excluded. Total RNA was extracted from unfractionated whole blood that had been collected in Tempus Blood RNA tubes. The sample here was whole blood, taken in connection with sensitization to the hapten diphenylcyclopropenone (DPC). This receptor was identified in a woman aged 45-59 years with alopecia areata. Some clones in this sample may be carry-over from other donors' samples. The chain is made from TRBV5-1 and TRBJ1-5, with no confidently assigned D gene. Here is the DNA: TGCGCCAGCAGCTCGGACGGGAATCAGCCCCAGCATTTT. Its protein reads: CASSSDGNQPQHF.